Listed below are T cell receptor beta chains from one sample, sequenced in a study of T cell changes during pregnancy in multiple sclerosis. The data were produced by immunoSEQ multiplex PCR, yet TCRdb's version contains in-frame clones alone and is incomplete. Here the sample spans approximately 85,000 clones, approximately 90% being singletons. The sequenced sample was peripheral blood, obtained in the first trimester of pregnancy. The receptors derive from a female donor with multiple sclerosis, enrolled in a pregnancy study. Each CDR3 is given with its conserved first and last residue. D genes are given only for firm matches. A clone size is listed for some rows: how often the clone was seen (once, few, many), or a class if it is expanded.

clone_size	v_call	j_call	d_call	cdr3_aa	cdr3_nt
once	TRBV4-2	TRBJ2-7	TRBD2	CASSPLAGEYSYEQYF	TGTGCCAGCAGCCCTTTAGCGGGAGAATACTCCTACGAGCAGTACTTC
.	TRBV6-4	TRBJ2-1	TRBD2	CASSDSSGGPYNEQFF	TGTGCCAGCAGTGACTCTAGCGGGGGGCCGTACAATGAGCAGTTCTTC
.	TRBV27	TRBJ2-1	.	CASSARGTDFGNEQFF	TGTGCCAGCAGTGCACGCGGGACGGACTTTGGCAATGAGCAGTTCTTC
.	TRBV6-1	TRBJ2-6	.	CASRSSGSGANVLTF	TGTGCCAGCAGAAGTTCGGGGTCTGGGGCCAACGTCCTGACTTTC
.	TRBV10-3	TRBJ2-1	.	CAISALANEQFF	TGTGCCATCAGTGCCCTAGCGAATGAGCAGTTCTTC
.	TRBV29-1	TRBJ2-2	TRBD2	CSGSGRGELFF	TGCAGCGGATCCGGGAGGGGGGAGCTGTTTTTT
.	TRBV6-5	TRBJ2-7	.	CASRGVAYEQYF	TGTGCCAGCAGAGGGGTGGCATACGAGCAGTACTTC
.	TRBV25-1	TRBJ1-2	TRBD1	CASSLGQGRYTF	TGTGCCAGCAGCCTTGGACAGGGTCGCTACACCTTC
.	TRBV21-1	TRBJ2-3	.	CASSPGRGGRTDTQYF	TGTGCCAGCAGCCCCGGCCGGGGGGGGAGGACAGATACGCAGTATTTT
.	TRBV6-1	TRBJ2-5	.	CASSEAFAVETQYF	TGTGCCAGCAGTGAAGCGTTCGCGGTGGAGACCCAGTACTTC
.	TRBV4-3	TRBJ1-5	.	CASSQDRVSPQHF	TGCGCCAGCAGCCAAGATCGGGTGTCGCCCCAGCATTTT
.	TRBV11-2	TRBJ2-1	.	CASSLTVLGEQFF	TGTGCCAGCAGCTTAACAGTTCTTGGTGAGCAGTTCTTC
.	TRBV4-3	TRBJ2-1	TRBD1	CASSQSGTGGRYEQFF	TGCGCCAGCAGCCAATCCGGGACAGGGGGCAGGTATGAGCAGTTCTTC
.	TRBV7-9	TRBJ2-5	TRBD2	CASSPGTSGQETQYF	TGTGCCAGCAGCCCGGGGACTAGCGGGCAAGAGACCCAGTACTTC
.	TRBV6-6	TRBJ2-7	TRBD2	CASQLLTGGGYEQYF	TGTGCCAGCCAGCTCCTAACGGGAGGGGGATACGAGCAGTACTTC
once	TRBV29-1	TRBJ2-5	.	CSVGGETQYF	TGCAGCGTCGGAGGAGAGACCCAGTACTTC